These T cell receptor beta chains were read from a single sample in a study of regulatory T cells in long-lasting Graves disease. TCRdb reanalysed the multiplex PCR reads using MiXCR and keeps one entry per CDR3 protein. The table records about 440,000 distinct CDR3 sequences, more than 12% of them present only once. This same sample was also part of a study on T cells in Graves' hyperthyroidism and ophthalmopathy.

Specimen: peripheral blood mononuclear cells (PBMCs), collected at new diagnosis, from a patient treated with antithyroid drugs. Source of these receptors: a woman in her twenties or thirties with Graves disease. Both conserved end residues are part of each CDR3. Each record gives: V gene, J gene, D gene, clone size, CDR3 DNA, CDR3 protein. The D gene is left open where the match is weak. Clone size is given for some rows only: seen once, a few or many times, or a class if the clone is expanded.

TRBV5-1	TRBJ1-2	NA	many	TGCGCCAGCAGCTTGCCAACAGACGGTGGTGGCTACACCTTC	CASSLPTDGGGYTF
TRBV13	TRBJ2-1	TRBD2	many	TGTGCCAGCAGCTCGGGACTAGGAGCTCTTGAGCAGTTCTTC	CASSSGLGALEQFF
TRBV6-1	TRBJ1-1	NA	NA	TGTGCCAGCAGTGAAGGGGGCAGTGAAGCTTTCTTT	CASSEGGSEAFF
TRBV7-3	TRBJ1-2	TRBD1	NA	TGTGCCAGCAGCTCGGGACAGGGTAATGGCTACACCTTC	CASSSGQGNGYTF
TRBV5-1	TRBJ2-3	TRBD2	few	TGCGCCAGCAGCTTGGCGGGGCTAGCGGGAAGCACAGATACGCAGTATTTT	CASSLAGLAGSTDTQYF
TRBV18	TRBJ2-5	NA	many	TGTGCCAGCAGCCCTCAAGAGACCCAGTACTTC	CASSPQETQYF
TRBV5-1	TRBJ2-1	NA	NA	TGCGCCACCGGCCTGACAGAGACCAATGAGCAGTTCTTC	CATGLTETNEQFF
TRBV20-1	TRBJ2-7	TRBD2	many	TGCAGTGCTAGGGGACTAGCGGGAGGCGTCGAGACCTACGAGCAGTACTTC	CSARGLAGGVETYEQYF
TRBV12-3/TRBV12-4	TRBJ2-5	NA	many	TGTGCCAGCAGTTCAGCCCCTCTCGGGACCCAGTACTTC	CASSSAPLGTQYF
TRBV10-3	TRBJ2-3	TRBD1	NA	TGTGCCATCAGTGTCCCGGGACAGAACGAAGATACGCAGTATTTT	CAISVPGQNEDTQYF
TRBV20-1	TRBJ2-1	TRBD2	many	TGCAGTGCTATGGGACTAGCGGGCAACAATGAGCAGTTCTTC	CSAMGLAGNNEQFF
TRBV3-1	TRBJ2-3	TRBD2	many	TGTGCCAGCAGCCAAGGCACTAGCGGGCTCCTCAGCACAGATACGCAGTATTTT	CASSQGTSGLLSTDTQYF
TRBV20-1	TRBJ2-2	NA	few	TGCAGTGCTAGGCAGGCCATCTCGAACACCGGGGAGCTGTTTTTT	CSARQAISNTGELFF
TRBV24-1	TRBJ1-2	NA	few	TGTGCCACCAGTGATTCAGGGGTCTATGGCTACACCTTC	CATSDSGVYGYTF
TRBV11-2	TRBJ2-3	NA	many	TGTGCCAGCAGCGGACAAAACCTAGGCACAGATACGCAGTATTTT	CASSGQNLGTDTQYF
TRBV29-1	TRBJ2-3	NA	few	TGCAGCGTTGCGGAGGGGGGCACAGATACGCAGTATTTT	CSVAEGGTDTQYF
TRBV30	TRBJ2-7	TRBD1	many	TGTGCCTGGAGCCCGGGACAGGGATCCTACGAGCAGTACTTC	CAWSPGQGSYEQYF
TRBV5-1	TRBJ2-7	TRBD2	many	TGCGCCAGCAGCTTGGTTGGCGGGAGCTCCTACGAGCAGTACTTC	CASSLVGGSSYEQYF